This TCR beta chain appears in the sequencing data of a study of beta chain features in type 1 diabetes. Study-wide results and caveats: Type 1 diabetes patients showed fewer insertions and more deletions at VDJ junctions. TCRB CDR3s from Type 1 diabetes patients were moderately but significantly shorter in all four CD4+ subsets.

V dropped 1 base and J dropped 7 bases, with 13 bases sitting between them. Germline V gene data show CDR1 as SGHVS and CDR2 as FNYEAQ. The CDR3 is 14 residues long. Expressed TCRB transcripts were sequenced because the entire RNA isolate underwent reverse transcription. Libraries were prepared by immunoSEQ multiplex PCR; TCRdb keeps only in-frame clonotypes and omits some of them. The sample has around 150,000 clones; over 9% are singletons. The authors sorted CD4+ naive, central memory, regulatory and stem cell-like memory cells via CD45RO/CCR7/CD25/CD127/CD95/CD27. In regard to this clone: The antigen remains unidentified.

The rearrangement joins TRBV7-6 to TRBJ1-1; a possible D gene is TRBD1 (5 bases). Specimen: central memory CD4+ T cells from blood. The TCR sequence derives from a man aged 25 to 40 with type 1 diabetes. The DNA of the CDR3 is TGTGCCAGCAGCTTAGGGGGGGGAACAGGTGAAGCTTTCTTT. Translation: CASSLGGGTGEAFF.